This entry features one T cell receptor beta chain sequence. Its antigen is not identified. Profiles of TCR beta VDJ and CDR3 were generated from a genomic DNA template. Each CDR3 protein gets one entry after TCRdb re-called the reads with MiXCR. The data show tens of thousands of distinct CDR3 sequences, 63% seen once. This record belongs to a study of CD8+CD57+ T cells in acquired aplastic anemia. The overall study: Isolated CD4+ and CD8+ cells, once sorted, yielded DNA averaging roughly 3 ug. General study results and limits: Patients and controls turned out to have roughly 29 CD8+ CDR3 sequences in common.

The patients chosen for sequencing had shown expansion of CD8+CD57+ cells (detected by flow cytometry). The CDR3 is 14 residues long. Deletions cut 5 bases from V and 2 bases from J, with 12 bases between. CDR1 is LNHNV, CDR2 YYDKDF, per germline (reference sequence). The clonotype was recovered from a human donor with aplastic anemia. Sequencing was carried out using sorted CD4+, CD8+, or CD8+CD57+ T cells (not recorded which) from PBMCs. The V and J genes are TRBV15 and TRBJ1-2; D gene unclear. This CDR3 is CATSGRTENYGYTF. CDR3 nucleotide sequence: TGTGCCACCAGCGGTCGGACGGAGAACTATGGCTACACCTTC.